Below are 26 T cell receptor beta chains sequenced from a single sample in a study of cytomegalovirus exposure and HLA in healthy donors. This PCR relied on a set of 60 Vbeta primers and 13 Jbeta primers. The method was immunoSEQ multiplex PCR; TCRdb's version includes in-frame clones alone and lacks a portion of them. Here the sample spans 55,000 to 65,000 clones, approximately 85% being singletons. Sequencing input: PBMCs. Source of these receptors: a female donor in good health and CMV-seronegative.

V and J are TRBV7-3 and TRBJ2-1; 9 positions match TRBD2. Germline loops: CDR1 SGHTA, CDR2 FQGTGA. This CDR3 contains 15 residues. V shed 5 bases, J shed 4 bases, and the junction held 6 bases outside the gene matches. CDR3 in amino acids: CASSPRGGRYNEQFF. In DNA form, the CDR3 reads TGTGCCAGCAGCCCGCGGGGGGGTAGATACAATGAGCAGTTCTTC.

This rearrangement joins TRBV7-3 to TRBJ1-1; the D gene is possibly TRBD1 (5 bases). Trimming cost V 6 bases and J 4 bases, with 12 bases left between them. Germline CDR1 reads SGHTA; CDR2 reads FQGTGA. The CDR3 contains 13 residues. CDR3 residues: CASSPGGGTEAFF. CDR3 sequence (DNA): TGTGCCAGCAGTCCCGGGGGGGGCACTGAAGCTTTCTTT.

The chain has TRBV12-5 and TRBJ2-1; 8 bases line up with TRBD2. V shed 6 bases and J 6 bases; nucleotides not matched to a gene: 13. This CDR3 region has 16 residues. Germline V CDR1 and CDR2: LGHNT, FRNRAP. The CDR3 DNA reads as TGTGCTAGTGGGGGGCCAGGGGCGGGAGGCCGCAATGAGCAGTTCTTC. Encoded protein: CASGGPGAGGRNEQFF. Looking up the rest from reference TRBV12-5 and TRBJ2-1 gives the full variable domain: DARVTQTPRHKVTEMGQEVTMRCQPILGHNTVFWYRQTMMQGLELLAYFRNRAPLDDSGMPKDRFSAEMPDATLATLKIQPSEPRDSAVYFCASGGPGAGGRNEQFFGPGTRLTVL.

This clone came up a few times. CDR3 nucleotides: TGTGCCAGCAGCTTAGGCCTCGGGGGGCCGAACACAGATACGCAGTATTTT. Its protein product is CASSLGLGGPNTDTQYF. This sequence joins TRBV13 and TRBJ2-3; D might be TRBD2 (7 bases). This CDR3 contains 17 residues. Germline lookup yields CDR1 PRHDT and CDR2 FYEKMQ (reference sequence). V gave up 0 bases and J gave up 2 bases, with 15 bases separating them.

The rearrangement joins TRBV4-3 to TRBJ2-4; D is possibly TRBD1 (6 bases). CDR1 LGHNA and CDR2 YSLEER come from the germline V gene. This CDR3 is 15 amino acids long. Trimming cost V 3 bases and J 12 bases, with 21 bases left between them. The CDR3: CASSQQLRTASNQYF. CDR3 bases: TGCGCCAGCAGCCAGCAACTCCGGACAGCCAGTAATCAGTACTTC.

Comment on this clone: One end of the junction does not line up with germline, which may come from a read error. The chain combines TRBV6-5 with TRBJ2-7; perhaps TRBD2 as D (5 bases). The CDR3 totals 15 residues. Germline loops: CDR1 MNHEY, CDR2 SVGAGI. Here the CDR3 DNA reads TGTGCCGGCAGTTACTCGAGGACTGGTTACTACGAGCAGTACTTC. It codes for CAGSYSRTGYYEQYF.

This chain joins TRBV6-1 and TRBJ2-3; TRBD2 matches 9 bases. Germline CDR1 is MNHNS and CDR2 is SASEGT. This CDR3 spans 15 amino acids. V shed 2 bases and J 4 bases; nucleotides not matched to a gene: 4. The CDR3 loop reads CASSELAGFPDTQYF. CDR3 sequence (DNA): TGTGCCAGCAGTGAACTAGCGGGGTTCCCAGATACGCAGTATTTT.

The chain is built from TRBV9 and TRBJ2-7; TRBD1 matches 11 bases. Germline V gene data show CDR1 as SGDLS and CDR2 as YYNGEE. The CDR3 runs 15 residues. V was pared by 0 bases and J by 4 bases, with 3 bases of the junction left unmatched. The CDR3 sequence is CASSVAGTGGYEQYF. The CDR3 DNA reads TGTGCCAGCAGCGTAGCAGGGACAGGGGGTTACGAGCAGTACTTC.

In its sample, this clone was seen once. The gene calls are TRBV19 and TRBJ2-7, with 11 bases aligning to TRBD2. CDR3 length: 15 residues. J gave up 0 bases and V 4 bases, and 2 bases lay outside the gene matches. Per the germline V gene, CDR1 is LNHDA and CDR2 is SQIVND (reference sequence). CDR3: CASSTTSGTSYEQYF. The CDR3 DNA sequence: TGTGCCAGTAGTACGACTAGCGGGACCTCCTACGAGCAGTACTTC.

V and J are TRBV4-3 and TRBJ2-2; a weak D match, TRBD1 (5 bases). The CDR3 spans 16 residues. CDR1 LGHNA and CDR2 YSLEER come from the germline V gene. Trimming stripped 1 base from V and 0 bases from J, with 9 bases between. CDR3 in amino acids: CASSQARAANTGELFF. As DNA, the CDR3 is TGCGCCAGCAGCCAAGCCAGGGCCGCGAACACCGGGGAGCTGTTTTTT.

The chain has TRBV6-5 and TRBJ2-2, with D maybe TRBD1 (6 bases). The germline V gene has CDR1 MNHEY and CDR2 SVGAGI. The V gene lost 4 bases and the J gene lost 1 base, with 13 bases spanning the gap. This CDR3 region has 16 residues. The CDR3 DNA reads TGTGCCAGCAGTTCCGCCACAGGGTTGAACACCGGGGAGCTGTTTTTT. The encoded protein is CASSSATGLNTGELFF.

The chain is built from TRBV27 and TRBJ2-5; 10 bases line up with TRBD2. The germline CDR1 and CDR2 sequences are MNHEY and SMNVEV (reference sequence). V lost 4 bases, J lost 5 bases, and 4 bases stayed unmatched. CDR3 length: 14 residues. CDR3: CASSSLTSGETQYF. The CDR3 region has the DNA TGTGCCAGCAGTTCGCTGACTAGCGGGGAGACCCAGTACTTC.

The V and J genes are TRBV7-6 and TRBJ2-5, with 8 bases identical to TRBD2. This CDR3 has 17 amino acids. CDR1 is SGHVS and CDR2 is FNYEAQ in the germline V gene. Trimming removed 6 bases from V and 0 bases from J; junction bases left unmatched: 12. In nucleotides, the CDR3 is TGTGCCAGCAGAGGGGCGGGGCGGGGGGTCAACCAAGAGACCCAGTACTTC. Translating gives CASRGAGRGVNQETQYF.

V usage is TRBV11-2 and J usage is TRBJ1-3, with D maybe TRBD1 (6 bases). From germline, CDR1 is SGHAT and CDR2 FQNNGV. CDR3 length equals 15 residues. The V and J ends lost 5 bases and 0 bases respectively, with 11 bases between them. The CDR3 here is CASSPDSRSGNTIYF. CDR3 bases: TGTGCCAGCAGCCCGGACAGTCGCTCTGGAAACACCATATATTTT.

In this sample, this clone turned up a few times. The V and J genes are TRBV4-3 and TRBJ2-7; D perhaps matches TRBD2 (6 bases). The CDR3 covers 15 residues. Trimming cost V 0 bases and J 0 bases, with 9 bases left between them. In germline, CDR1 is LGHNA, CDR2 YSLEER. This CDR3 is CASSQEEGSSYEQYF. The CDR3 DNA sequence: TGCGCCAGCAGCCAAGAGGAGGGTTCCTCCTACGAGCAGTACTTC.

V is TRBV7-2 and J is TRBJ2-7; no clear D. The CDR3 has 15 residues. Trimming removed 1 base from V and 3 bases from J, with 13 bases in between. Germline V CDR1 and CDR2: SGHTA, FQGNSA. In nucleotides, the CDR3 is TGTGCCAGCAGCTTAGGCCCCTCTTTCTACTACGAGCAGTACTTC. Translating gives CASSLGPSFYYEQYF.

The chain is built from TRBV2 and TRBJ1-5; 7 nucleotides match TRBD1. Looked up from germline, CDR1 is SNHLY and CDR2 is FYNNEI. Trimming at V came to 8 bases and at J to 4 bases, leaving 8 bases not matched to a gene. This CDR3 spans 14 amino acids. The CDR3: CASGGQVPNQPQHF. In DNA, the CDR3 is TGTGCCAGCGGCGGACAGGTTCCGAATCAGCCCCAGCATTTT.

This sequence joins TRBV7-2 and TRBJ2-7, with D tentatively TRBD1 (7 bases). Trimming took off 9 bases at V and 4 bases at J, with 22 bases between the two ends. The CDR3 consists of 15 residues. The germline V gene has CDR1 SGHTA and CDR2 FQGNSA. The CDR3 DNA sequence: TGTGCCAGTACGGACAGGAGGGCCGGTGGATACGAGCAGTACTTC. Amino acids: CASTDRRAGGYEQYF. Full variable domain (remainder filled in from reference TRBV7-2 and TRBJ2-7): GAGVSQSPSNKVTEKGKDVELRCDPISGHTALYWYRQSLGQGLEFLIYFQGNSAPDKSGLPSDRFSAERTGGSVSTLTIQRTQQEDSAVYLCASTDRRAGGYEQYFGPGTRLTVT.

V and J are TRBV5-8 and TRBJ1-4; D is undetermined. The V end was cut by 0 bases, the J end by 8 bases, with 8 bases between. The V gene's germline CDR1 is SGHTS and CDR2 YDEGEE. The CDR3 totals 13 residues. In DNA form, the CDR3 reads TGTGCCAGCAGCTTGGTCAACAACGAAAAACTGTTTTTT. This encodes CASSLVNNEKLFF. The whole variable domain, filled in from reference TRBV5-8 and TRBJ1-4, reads EAGVTQSPTHLIKTRGQQATLRCSPISGHTSVYWYQQALGLGLQFLLWYDEGEERNRGNFPPRFSGRQFPNYSSELNVNALELEDSALYLCASSLVNNEKLFFGSGTQLSVL.

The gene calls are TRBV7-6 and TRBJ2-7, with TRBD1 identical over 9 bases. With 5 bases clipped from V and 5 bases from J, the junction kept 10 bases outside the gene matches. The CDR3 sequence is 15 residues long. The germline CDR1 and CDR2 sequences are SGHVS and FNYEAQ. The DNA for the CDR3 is TGTGCCAGCAGCCTAGGGACAGGGAGTGTCCACGAGCAGTACTTC. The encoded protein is CASSLGTGSVHEQYF.

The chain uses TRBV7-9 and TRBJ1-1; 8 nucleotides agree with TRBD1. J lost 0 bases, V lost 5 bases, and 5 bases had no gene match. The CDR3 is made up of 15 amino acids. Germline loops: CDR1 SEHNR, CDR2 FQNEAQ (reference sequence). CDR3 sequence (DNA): TGTGCCAGCAGCCGACAGGGGATATTGAACACTGAAGCTTTCTTT. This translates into CASSRQGILNTEAFF.

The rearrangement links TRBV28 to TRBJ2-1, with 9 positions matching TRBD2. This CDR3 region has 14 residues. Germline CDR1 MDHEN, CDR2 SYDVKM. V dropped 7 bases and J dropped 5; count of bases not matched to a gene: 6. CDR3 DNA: TGTGCCAGCAACGAGCGGGAGGCAGACAATGAGCAGTTCTTC. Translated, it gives CASNEREADNEQFF. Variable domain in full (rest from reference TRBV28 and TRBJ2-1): DVKVTQSSRYLVKRTGEKVFLECVQDMDHENMFWYRQDPGLGLRLIYFSYDVKMKEKGDIPEGYSVSREKKERFSLILESASTNQTSMYLCASNEREADNEQFFGPGTRLTVL.

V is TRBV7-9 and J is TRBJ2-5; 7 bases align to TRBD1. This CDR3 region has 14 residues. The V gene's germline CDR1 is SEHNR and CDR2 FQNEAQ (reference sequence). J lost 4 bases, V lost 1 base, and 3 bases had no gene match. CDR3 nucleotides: TGTGCCAGCAGCTTAGAGGGGGCTCGAGAGACCCAGTACTTC. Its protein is CASSLEGARETQYF.

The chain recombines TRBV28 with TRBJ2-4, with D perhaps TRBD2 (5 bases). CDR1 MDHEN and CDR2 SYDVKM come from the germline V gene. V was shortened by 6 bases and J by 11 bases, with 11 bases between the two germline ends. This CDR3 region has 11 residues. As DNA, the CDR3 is TGTGCCAGCAGCTCGGGATACCTTCAGTACTTC. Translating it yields CASSSGYLQYF.

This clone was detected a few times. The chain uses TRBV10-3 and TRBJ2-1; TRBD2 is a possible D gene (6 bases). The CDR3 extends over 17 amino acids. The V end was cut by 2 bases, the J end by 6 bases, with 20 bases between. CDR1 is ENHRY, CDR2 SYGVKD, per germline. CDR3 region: CAISEDGTRLGGNEQFF. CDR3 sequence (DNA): TGTGCCATCAGTGAGGACGGGACCCGCTTGGGGGGCAATGAGCAGTTCTTC.

The CDR3 bases are TGTGCCAGTAGCCAAAAACCGGGACAGGGCTACGAGCAGTACTTC. The encoded protein is CASSQKPGQGYEQYF. The chain uses TRBV19 and TRBJ2-7, with 9 nucleotides matching TRBD1. CDR3 size: 15 residues. V was clipped by 6 bases and J by 3 bases; unmatched bases: 9. Germline V lookup: CDR1 LNHDA, CDR2 SQIVND (reference sequence).